Given below is one TCR beta chain in context. Its antigen remains unidentified. Base qualities are missing; no much larger clone stands one base away. Inclusive of the bounding cysteine and phenylalanine, the CDR3 is 15 residues long. The entry retains the CDR3 DNA only, 45 bases that are in frame from base 1. From the germline V gene, CDR1 is MGHRA and CDR2 is YSYEKL. Germline trimming amounts to 0 bases on V and 8 bases on J, with 9 as the count of junction bases outside the gene matches. Explained via the paper, the time point label denotes: pretreatment peripheral blood. The cohort comprised approximately 30 patients with locally advanced or metastatic urothelial carcinoma treated at Memorial Sloan Kettering on a trial protocol. Peripheral blood mononuclear cells were collected pretreatment and during treatment, with between 1 and 8 total time points obtained per patient. The Qiagen DNeasy Blood extraction kit was used to purify genomic DNA from total PBMCs and tumor samples. PBMCs were collected pretreatment and during treatment, and were isolated and stored as previously described.

These data come from a study of PD-L1 blockade in urothelial cancer (dated by TCRdb to the late 2010s). About the investigation overall: Therapy was started at some point between 2012 and 2014 for all patients, and atezolizumab 1,200 mg was administered intravenously every 3 weeks. About 85% of the roughly 29 patients were males with bladder-origin urothelial cancer, and 18 of 29 reported a prior smoking history. Blood samples were analyzed 3 weeks after the start of treatment (second dose) and 6 weeks after the start of treatment. Patients had an ECOG performance status of 0 or 1 and had received between 0 and 3 prior chemotherapy regimens. Approximately 30 patients had pretreatment blood TCR-seq, roughly 24 had at least one posttreatment blood collection, and roughly 24 had tumor TCR-seq. Blood samples yielded a median of about 150,000 T cells and around 80,000 unique TCRs, with median clonality roughly 0.084. Durable clinical benefit meant progression-free survival longer than 6 months, and TCR features were also tested against progression-free and overall survival. Durable clinical benefit was achieved by nine patients but not by the remaining 20. The study, an exploratory multi-omic analysis, examined somatic, immune and clinical correlates of response to PD-L1 blockade with atezolizumab in urothelial cancer. Pretreatment tumor samples and matched peripheral blood, collected serially before and after atezolizumab treatment, underwent TCR sequencing. Whole exome sequencing and RNA sequencing of pretreatment tumors were performed alongside TCR sequencing in the same patients.

Each PCR received spiked-in synthetic TCR analog templates so that absolute template abundance could be estimated from read counts. TCRbeta CDR3 regions were amplified from genomic DNA with bias-controlled V and J gene primers using the immunoSEQ assay. Sequencing of rearranged TCRbeta segments was done at approximately 20X coverage. Regarding the original processing steps: Clustering was used to correct sequencing errors, and CDR3s were annotated against IMGT to assign V, D and J genes. Downstream analyses used only productive TCRbeta rearrangements and left out out-of-frame or stop-codon sequences. Clonality was computed as one minus Shannon entropy normalized by the log of the number of unique productive sequences. Fisher's exact test with Benjamini-Hochberg correction, at a threshold of adjusted p below 0.01, was used to find clones that differed between time points or between blood and tumor. The table comes from immuneACCESS by way of TCRdb, which keeps in-frame sequences with V and J called. Part of the clones is missing from these tables; in studies checked, under half for an unresolved V gene and the rest for unknown reasons. V and J calls and clone size come straight from that table; D and trimming were deduced from the DNA. Within this sample are roughly 77,000 clones, with about 83% of them counted one time only. The ten biggest clones cover roughly 8.3% of the sample.

General findings and caveats noted by the study authors: Patients with durable benefit showed greater expansion of tumor-associated TCR clones in peripheral blood 3 weeks after starting treatment (n of about 20, p = 0.022). Because the sample size was small (n of about 29) and many exploratory analyses were performed, the results are intended to be hypothesis-generating. Improved progression-free and overall survival was associated with having pretreatment peripheral blood TCR clonality below the median.

This chain is built from TRBV4-1 and TRBJ2-7, with TRBD1 matching 8 junction bases. Sequencing was performed on PBMCs, taken around atezolizumab (anti-PD-L1) treatment. The TCR originated in a woman in her 70s with urothelial cancer. The CDR3 region has the sequence CASSQDTGGGVKQYF. The DNA sequence is given as TGCGCCAGCAGCCAAGACACAGGGGGAGGTGTGAAGCAGTACTTC.